The clone carrying this T cell receptor beta chain was counted between two and nine times. Its target is unknown. These data originate in a study of cytomegalovirus exposure and HLA in healthy donors. Study findings and constraints: A later analysis found TCR association rates differed by HLA locus, highest for DRB1 and lowest for HLA-C. Reportedly, a later analysis found an Asian-associated ancestry cluster had fewer N-insertions than the roughly 700-donor mean.

Germline trimming cut 0 bases from V and 4 bases from J; bases unmatched to any gene: 4. The CDR3 totals 15 residues. The germline gives CDR1 LNHNV, CDR2 YYDKDF (reference sequence). 60 Vbeta and 13 Jbeta primers were used in PCR. Using immunoSEQ multiplex PCR, the repertoire was profiled, and TCRdb retains in-frame clones only, with some absent. The table includes about 130,000 clones, about 82% detected once. The V and J genes are TRBV15 and TRBJ1-1, with 8 nucleotides matching TRBD1. The sequence came from a young man in good health and CMV-seronegative. Sequencing was carried out using PBMCs. The CDR3, as DNA: TGTGCCACCAGCAGAGATCCCCAGGGGGCCACTGAAGCTTTCTTT. Translation gives CATSRDPQGATEAFF.